This is a list of T cell receptor beta chains from one sample in a study of T cells in Graves' hyperthyroidism and ophthalmopathy. TCRdb processed the multiplex PCR reads anew with MiXCR; each CDR3 protein has one entry. The sample lists a few hundred thousand distinct CDR3 sequences, around 17% occurring once. The sequenced sample consisted of blood. These receptors were collected from a middle-aged man with Graves' hyperthyroidism. The conserved cysteine and the conserved F or W are not part of the CDR3 here. The order of the fields is V gene, clone size, J gene, CDR3 protein. Clone size, where shown, is once, few, many, or a class for clones that have expanded.

V gene: TRBV24-1; clone size: many; J gene: TRBJ1-5; CDR3 protein: ASCFADQPQH
V gene: TRBV7-3; clone size: many; J gene: TRBJ2-7; CDR3 protein: ASSPTGDPTHEQY
V gene: TRBV5-1; clone size: many; J gene: TRBJ2-1; CDR3 protein: ASSLLPPGQGYNEQF
V gene: TRBV2; clone size: many; J gene: TRBJ1-1; CDR3 protein: ASSGDRNTEAF
V gene: TRBV7-2; clone size: many; J gene: TRBJ2-7; CDR3 protein: ASSLPGQGSNEQY
V gene: TRBV2; clone size: many; J gene: TRBJ2-4; CDR3 protein: ASITEPGNIQY
V gene: TRBV7-8; clone size: many; J gene: TRBJ1-2; CDR3 protein: ASSENYGYT
V gene: TRBV11-3; clone size: .; J gene: TRBJ2-3; CDR3 protein: ASSLDASGGSTDTQY
V gene: TRBV12-3/TRBV12-4; clone size: many; J gene: TRBJ1-5; CDR3 protein: ASSLRGGGRPQH
V gene: TRBV30; clone size: many; J gene: TRBJ1-1; CDR3 protein: AWSLGSHTEAF
V gene: TRBV20-1; clone size: many; J gene: TRBJ2-5; CDR3 protein: SARGVIETQY
V gene: TRBV5-1; clone size: many; J gene: TRBJ2-1; CDR3 protein: ASSLAGLSYNEQF
V gene: TRBV2; clone size: many; J gene: TRBJ2-3; CDR3 protein: ASSGGQGATDTQY
V gene: TRBV7-9; clone size: many; J gene: TRBJ2-1; CDR3 protein: ASSLIGEEQF
V gene: TRBV20-1; clone size: many; J gene: TRBJ2-2; CDR3 protein: SARSTSEDTGELF
V gene: TRBV20-1; clone size: many; J gene: TRBJ2-7; CDR3 protein: SARSPGGSDEQY
V gene: TRBV20-1; clone size: .; J gene: TRBJ1-5; CDR3 protein: SARDPWQGAEQPQH
V gene: TRBV29-1; clone size: few; J gene: TRBJ1-2; CDR3 protein: SARQGEGYGYT
V gene: TRBV7-9; clone size: many; J gene: TRBJ1-1; CDR3 protein: ASSPRENTEAF
V gene: TRBV18; clone size: many; J gene: TRBJ2-3; CDR3 protein: ASSQRTSRNTDTQY
V gene: TRBV7-2; clone size: many; J gene: TRBJ2-3; CDR3 protein: ASSFRAGGGTDTQY
V gene: TRBV29-1; clone size: many; J gene: TRBJ1-1; CDR3 protein: SVEEGRRAF
V gene: TRBV29-1; clone size: .; J gene: TRBJ1-2; CDR3 protein: SVVARSHGGYT
V gene: TRBV29-1; clone size: few; J gene: TRBJ2-5; CDR3 protein: SVVRTWGETQY
V gene: TRBV7-3; clone size: .; J gene: TRBJ2-2; CDR3 protein: ASSPTGSNTGELF
V gene: TRBV7-6; clone size: few; J gene: TRBJ2-6; CDR3 protein: ASSLATGTGSSGANVLT
V gene: TRBV3-1; clone size: .; J gene: TRBJ2-2; CDR3 protein: ASSPATDTGELF
V gene: TRBV7-2; clone size: many; J gene: TRBJ2-3; CDR3 protein: ASSLVRDTQY
V gene: TRBV10-3; clone size: many; J gene: TRBJ2-7; CDR3 protein: AIRGGDRSSYEQY
V gene: TRBV7-2; clone size: many; J gene: TRBJ2-7; CDR3 protein: ASRPGRGAYEQY
V gene: TRBV28; clone size: many; J gene: TRBJ1-5; CDR3 protein: ASSLSGQPQH
V gene: TRBV5-1; clone size: .; J gene: TRBJ2-5; CDR3 protein: ASSLEGTRGETQY
V gene: TRBV6-1; clone size: many; J gene: TRBJ1-2; CDR3 protein: ASNHRPATVYGYT
V gene: TRBV7-2; clone size: .; J gene: TRBJ1-3; CDR3 protein: ASSYTGITFSGNTIY
V gene: TRBV7-2; clone size: many; J gene: TRBJ2-3; CDR3 protein: ASRPILAGGQDTQY
V gene: TRBV6-1; clone size: many; J gene: TRBJ2-2; CDR3 protein: ASIAFAGANTGELF
V gene: TRBV7-3; clone size: many; J gene: TRBJ2-7; CDR3 protein: ASSLYEQY
V gene: TRBV18; clone size: many; J gene: TRBJ1-3; CDR3 protein: ASSSGQASGNTIY
V gene: TRBV6-1; clone size: .; J gene: TRBJ1-4; CDR3 protein: VSTKMDMDEKLF
V gene: TRBV12-3/TRBV12-4; clone size: many; J gene: TRBJ1-2; CDR3 protein: ASTSSPFDYGYT
V gene: TRBV15; clone size: few; J gene: TRBJ2-2; CDR3 protein: ATSRTEYTGELF
V gene: TRBV29-1; clone size: many; J gene: TRBJ2-5; CDR3 protein: SAGEGQFWY
V gene: TRBV2; clone size: many; J gene: TRBJ2-7; CDR3 protein: ASSALSYEQY
V gene: TRBV7-2; clone size: .; J gene: TRBJ1-1; CDR3 protein: VSSLLGGNTEAF
V gene: TRBV7-3; clone size: .; J gene: TRBJ2-1; CDR3 protein: ASRRTSGGSNEQF
V gene: TRBV2; clone size: many; J gene: TRBJ2-3; CDR3 protein: ASSVTGTDNTDTQY
V gene: TRBV2; clone size: many; J gene: TRBJ2-3; CDR3 protein: ASRPSGLAGLTDTQY
V gene: TRBV20-1; clone size: many; J gene: TRBJ2-7; CDR3 protein: SALHPGQGAYEQY
V gene: TRBV30; clone size: .; J gene: TRBJ2-1; CDR3 protein: AWSVDGGGVSNGQF
V gene: TRBV6-2/TRBV6-3; clone size: .; J gene: TRBJ1-1; CDR3 protein: ASSYMMNTEAF
V gene: TRBV28; clone size: many; J gene: TRBJ2-7; CDR3 protein: ASSSSETGGKQY
V gene: TRBV6-5; clone size: many; J gene: TRBJ2-7; CDR3 protein: ASSYSSRTGSSYEQY
V gene: TRBV20-1; clone size: many; J gene: TRBJ1-1; CDR3 protein: SARDRQVNTEAF
V gene: TRBV28; clone size: many; J gene: TRBJ1-2; CDR3 protein: ASRIGADYGYT
V gene: TRBV12-3/TRBV12-4; clone size: many; J gene: TRBJ2-7; CDR3 protein: ASSFGGGTYEQY
V gene: TRBV12-3/TRBV12-4; clone size: many; J gene: TRBJ2-5; CDR3 protein: ASSLQRGDQETQY